Listed below are T cell receptor beta chains from one sample, sequenced in a study of shared clonotypes between healthy human individuals. TCRdb's copy holds only in-frame clones and misses some; the assay was immunoSEQ multiplex PCR. The data hold roughly 2 million clones, with roughly 95% observed a single time. The sample comprised naive CD4+ T cells sorted from blood. The receptor set was obtained from a man aged 18 to 30 in good health. The CDR3 runs from the conserved cysteine through the conserved F or W. The D gene is left open where the match is weak. Clone size, where shown, is once, few, many, or a class for clones that have expanded.

J gene | D gene | V gene | clone size | CDR3 DNA | CDR3 protein
TRBJ1-1 | . | TRBV5-1 | . | TGCGCCAGCAGCTACCGGGGTGAAGCTTTCTTT | CASSYRGEAFF
TRBJ2-5 | . | TRBV7-2 | . | TGTGCCAGCAGCTCATACCCGGAGACCCAGTACTTC | CASSSYPETQYF
TRBJ1-3 | TRBD1 | TRBV30 | . | TGTGCCTGGAAGTTGCAGGGGGGGAACACCATATATTTT | CAWKLQGGNTIYF
TRBJ1-6 | . | TRBV6-1 | . | TGTGCCAGCAGTGAAGATCCAAATTCACCCCTCCACTTT | CASSEDPNSPLHF
TRBJ2-3 | TRBD2 | TRBV5-1 | . | TGCGCCAGCAGCTGGTCCACGCTAGCGGGGAACACAGATACGCAGTATTTT | CASSWSTLAGNTDTQYF
TRBJ1-2 | TRBD1 | TRBV28 | once | TGTGCCAGCAGCTCTCAGGGACAGGCAAGCTTAGGAGGCTACACCTTC | CASSSQGQASLGGYTF
TRBJ2-7 | . | TRBV2 | . | TGTGCCAGCAGTGCACAGGGAAAAGGCGAGCAGTACTTC | CASSAQGKGEQYF
TRBJ1-5 | . | TRBV27 | . | TGTGCCAGCAGTTTATCAGGGCGGAATCAGCCCCAGCATTTT | CASSLSGRNQPQHF
TRBJ2-7 | . | TRBV11-2 | . | TGTGCCAGCAGCTCGGCCCCATTCGACTACGAGCAGTACTTC | CASSSAPFDYEQYF
TRBJ2-7 | . | TRBV6-1 | . | TGTGCCAGCAGAACAAACTACGAGCAGTACTTC | CASRTNYEQYF
TRBJ1-4 | . | TRBV28 | . | TGTGCCAGCAGTTTTGCAGGGGCGGGGGAAAAACTGTTTTTT | CASSFAGAGEKLFF
TRBJ2-7 | . | TRBV13 | . | TGTGCCAGCAGCTCAGGCGGGGTAAACTCCTACGAGCAGTACTTC | CASSSGGVNSYEQYF
TRBJ1-2 | . | TRBV11-2 | once | TGTGCCAGCAGCCCCTCGGGGGTCTCGGCCTATGGCTACACCTTC | CASSPSGVSAYGYTF
TRBJ2-7 | TRBD2 | TRBV5-1 | . | TGCGCCAGCAGCGACCAGGGAGGCACCGGGACTAGAAGCTACGAGCAGTACTTC | CASSDQGGTGTRSYEQYF
TRBJ2-1 | TRBD1 | TRBV6-5 | . | TGTGCCAGCAGATGGACAGGGCTCTACAATGAGCAGTTCTTC | CASRWTGLYNEQFF
TRBJ2-5 | TRBD2 | TRBV10-1 | . | TGCGCCAGCAGTGAAGACGGGAGGGCCAGAGAGACCCAGTACTTC | CASSEDGRARETQYF
TRBJ1-5 | . | TRBV6-1 | . | TGTGCCACCGGACAGAGATCTCAGCCCCAGCATTTT | CATGQRSQPQHF
TRBJ2-2 | TRBD2 | TRBV6-1 | . | TGTGCCAGCAGAGACCGACTAGCGGGAGCCGGGGAGCTGTTTTTT | CASRDRLAGAGELFF
TRBJ2-7 | . | TRBV7-7 | . | TGTGCTAGCAGCTTAGCGGGGACAGACGAGCAGTACTTC | CASSLAGTDEQYF
TRBJ2-3 | . | TRBV6-5 | . | TGTGCCACCGGGCGCGGTACGGGGGATACGCAGTATTTT | CATGRGTGDTQYF
TRBJ1-1 | . | TRBV6-5 | . | TGTGCCAGCAGTTCGTTGGCTATGAACACTGAAGCTTTCTTT | CASSSLAMNTEAFF
TRBJ1-6 | . | TRBV29-1 | . | TGCAGCGTTCGGGGGGAGAATTCACCCCTCCACTTT | CSVRGENSPLHF
TRBJ2-1 | . | TRBV20-1 | . | TGCAGTGCGCGGGGTCCTGAGCAGTTCTTC | CSARGPEQFF
TRBJ2-2 | TRBD1 | TRBV6-1 | . | TGTGCCTGCACGGCTACAGGGGTTGCCGGGGAGCTGTTTTTT | CACTATGVAGELFF
TRBJ1-4 | TRBD1 | TRBV11-2 | . | TGTGCCAGCAGCGTCCGGGACAGAGTTAATGAAAAACTGTTTTTT | CASSVRDRVNEKLFF
TRBJ2-1 | . | TRBV7-2 | . | TGTGCCAGCAGCTTAGTGGTCCCCCCCCCAAACAATGAGCAGTTCTTC | CASSLVVPPPNNEQFF